The rows below give T cell receptor beta chains drawn from one sample of a study of human T cells and chemical hapten exposure. Via MiXCR, TCRdb re-called the RACE reads, giving one row per CDR3 protein. The table has just over 350,000 distinct CDR3 sequences, 6% to 7% seen once. Sequencing used whole blood, obtained in connection with sensitization to the hapten diphenylcyclopropenone (DPC). The receptors originated from a woman aged 18-29 years with alopecia areata. Some clones in this sample may be carry-over from other donors' samples. The CDR3 runs from the conserved cysteine through the conserved F or W.

>15|TRBJ2-7|TRBV6-2/TRBV6-3
CASSELAGTTYEQYF
>14|TRBJ2-1|TRBV20-1
CSAPSTAQGYEQFF
>14|TRBJ1-5|TRBV6-2/TRBV6-3
CASSYLQGIQPQHF
>12|TRBJ1-2|TRBV25-1
CASSGTRDGYTF
>16|TRBJ2-7|TRBV28
CASSANTWTGTYEQYF
>13|TRBJ1-4|TRBV6-5
CASSYWGGEKLFF
>16|TRBJ1-2|TRBV11-2
CASSLDPWTGHDGYTF
>14|TRBJ1-6|TRBV7-6
CASSLEDRRSPLHF
>15|TRBJ1-1|TRBV3-1
CASSRTNRGSTEAFF
>17|TRBJ1-3|TRBV7-2
CASSLYDSYISGNTIYF
>14|TRBJ2-4|TRBV29-1
CSVRGRQTKNIQYF
>15|TRBJ2-3|TRBV5-1
CASSLDGQGLDTQYF
>15|TRBJ1-5|TRBV7-2
CASSPPKGSNQPQHF
>18|TRBJ2-1|TRBV4-1
CASSQARAKGGRHNEQFF
>15|TRBJ1-4|TRBV10-3
CAISEGTGLNEKLFF
>14|TRBJ2-7|TRBV7-8
CASSSRGGGYEQYF
>12|TRBJ2-7|TRBV12-3/TRBV12-4
CASTVLGHEQYF
>13|TRBJ1-5|TRBV7-2
CASSFGVPQPQHF
>15|TRBJ1-5|TRBV6-2/TRBV6-3
CASSSLGVSNQPQHF
>15|TRBJ2-1|TRBV20-1
CSARGIGGRYNEQFF
>14|TRBJ1-1|TRBV12-3/TRBV12-4
CASSPTPVDREAFF
>15|TRBJ2-5|TRBV7-9
CASSLVSREEETQYF
>13|TRBJ1-1|TRBV6-5
CASSYGGFTEAFF
>16|TRBJ1-4|TRBV4-3
CASSQGQGTGSEKLFF
>13|TRBJ2-1|TRBV6-2/TRBV6-3
CASSYYGRDEQFF
>13|TRBJ1-2|TRBV2
CASSDRESYGYTF
>15|TRBJ1-5|TRBV6-5
CASSLAGDVNQPQHF
>16|TRBJ1-1|TRBV7-2
CASSFLSRVMNTEAFF
>13|TRBJ1-1|TRBV29-1
CSVGGDVNTEAFF
>15|TRBJ2-1|TRBV10-3
CAISESGSSYNEQFF
>12|TRBJ2-3|TRBV2
CASRLAPDTQYF
>14|TRBJ1-6|TRBV6-5
CASTSGRQNSPLHF
>18|TRBJ1-3|TRBV27
CASSKGPGTGVSGNTIYF
>15|TRBJ1-6|TRBV20-1
CSASARGRENSPLHF
>16|TRBJ2-3|TRBV6-5
CASRGRLAGRIGTQYF
>14|TRBJ2-1|TRBV6-2/TRBV6-3
CASSYSEAGNEQFF
>14|TRBJ1-1|TRBV7-2
CASSLAGGLTEAFF
>13|TRBJ2-1|TRBV29-1
CSPVNGANNEQFF
>15|TRBJ1-1|TRBV7-9
CASSRQTGVRTEAFF
>15|TRBJ1-2|TRBV9
CASSVDRGARYGYTF
>16|TRBJ2-7|TRBV4-2
CASSQDWGTLSHEQYF
>14|TRBJ2-7|TRBV9
CASSGRDSSYEQYF
>15|TRBJ1-1|TRBV7-2
CASSVHRGGGTEAFF
>15|TRBJ2-2|TRBV29-1
CSVEEAGLNTGELFF
>16|TRBJ1-4|TRBV4-3
CASSHILGTGAEKLFF
>13|TRBJ2-7|TRBV29-1
CSAPGQGGHEQYF